Listed below are T cell receptor beta chains from one sample, sequenced in a study of CD8+ T cells in alopecia areata. Data came from immunoSEQ multiplex PCR; TCRdb stores just in-frame clones and leaves some out. This sample has 150,000 or so clones; 55% to 65% occur once, and the top ten carry approximately 4.3%. Sequencing was done on a sample of CD4+ T cells sorted from blood. The receptors come from a human donor in good health. The CDR3 runs from the conserved cysteine through the conserved F or W. D genes are given only for firm matches. The listing skips clone size in some rows; elsewhere it reads once, few, many or a size class.

clone_size d_call j_call v_call cdr3_nt cdr3_aa
few - TRBJ2-5 TRBV7-2 TGTGCCAGCAGCTCCCGGGCCCAGTACTTC CASSSRAQYF
- TRBD2 TRBJ2-3 TRBV7-2 TGTGCCAGCAGCGGCGGGACTAGCGGGAGGACAGATACGCAGTATTTT CASSGGTSGRTDTQYF
- - TRBJ2-1 TRBV6-5 TGTGCCAGCCAAATCTACAATGAGCAGTTCTTC CASQIYNEQFF
few - TRBJ2-2 TRBV30 TGTGCCTGGGACCCAAACCGAGACACCGGGGAGCTGTTTTTT CAWDPNRDTGELFF
- TRBD2 TRBJ2-3 TRBV27 TGTGCCAGCAGTTCCTATGAGCGGGAGGGCACAGATACGCAGTATTTT CASSSYEREGTDTQYF
- - TRBJ1-1 TRBV18 TGTGCCAGCTCACCCAGGCTGGGGGACACTGAAGCTTTCTTT CASSPRLGDTEAFF
- - TRBJ2-1 TRBV30 TGTGCCTGGAGGGGACGGGGGTACAATGAGCAGTTCTTC CAWRGRGYNEQFF
few - TRBJ1-2 TRBV6-5 TGTGCCAGCAGTTATAGGGCTGGCTATGGCTACACCTTC CASSYRAGYGYTF
- TRBD1 TRBJ2-7 TRBV6-5 TGTGCCAGCAGTTACAGAGACAGGGGCTACGAGCAGTACTTC CASSYRDRGYEQYF
- - TRBJ2-7 TRBV29-1 TGCAGCATCCTCGGGATTTCCTACGAGCAGTACTTC CSILGISYEQYF
few - TRBJ1-5 TRBV19 TGTGCCACCTCCGGGGGGGGACAACAGCCCCAGCATTTT CATSGGGQQPQHF
few - TRBJ1-1 TRBV7-9 TGTGCCAGCAGCTTAGCCACTGAAGCTTTCTTT CASSLATEAFF
few TRBD1 TRBJ2-1 TRBV5-1 TGCGCCAGCAGTCTAGACAGGGTCACTGAGCAGTTCTTC CASSLDRVTEQFF
- TRBD2 TRBJ2-7 TRBV5-1 TGCGCCAGCAGCCAAGCGGGACTAGCGGGGTCTTGGCACGAGCAGTACTTC CASSQAGLAGSWHEQYF
few - TRBJ2-1 TRBV7-2 TGTGCCAGCAGCTTTAAAGCGTGGAGTGAGCAGTTCTTC CASSFKAWSEQFF
- TRBD1 TRBJ1-5 TRBV19 TGTGCCAGTAGTACCGGGACAGGGTCCAATCAGCCCCAGCATTTT CASSTGTGSNQPQHF
- TRBD1 TRBJ2-7 TRBV27 TGTGCCAGCTCGACAGGGGGCTACGAGCAGTACTTC CASSTGGYEQYF
- - TRBJ2-1 TRBV7-3 TGTGCCAGCAGCTTGGGGGGAGGATACAATGAGCAGTTCTTC CASSLGGGYNEQFF
- - TRBJ2-6 TRBV30 TGTGCCTGGAGTACATACGGCTCTGGGGCCAACGTCCTGACTTTC CAWSTYGSGANVLTF
- - TRBJ2-1 TRBV29-1 TGCAGCGTTGAAGTCGGGAGAGGAAATGAGCAGTTCTTC CSVEVGRGNEQFF
- - TRBJ2-7 TRBV15 TGTGCCACCAGCAGAGATCGCCAGGGAAGCTTTAAGCAGTACTTC CATSRDRQGSFKQYF
- - TRBJ2-3 TRBV6-6 TGTGCCAGCAGTTATCGGAGTCGGAGCACAGATACGCAGTATTTT CASSYRSRSTDTQYF
many TRBD2 TRBJ2-7 TRBV7-9 TGTGCCAGCAGCTTAGTTACTAGCGGGAGGAACGAGCAGTACTTC CASSLVTSGRNEQYF
few - TRBJ1-2 TRBV30 TGCGGGGCAGCTAACTATGGCTACACCTTC CGAANYGYTF
few - TRBJ1-4 TRBV7-7 TGTGCTAGCAGCTTACGCCGGGATGAAAAACTGTTTTTT CASSLRRDEKLFF